These 25 T cell receptor beta chains originate from one sample sequenced in a study of blood T cell repertoires in COVID-19. The repertoire was sequenced with immunoSEQ multiplex PCR; TCRdb's copy has only in-frame clones and lacks some. The sample lists some 250,000 clones; roughly 89% were seen once. Sequencing was carried out using PBMCs or T cells enriched from blood (not recorded which). The receptors stem from a man aged 40-49 years who had recovered from COVID-19.

This clone was seen a single time. The V call is TRBV6-5, the J call TRBJ2-1, with 9 bases that match TRBD2. The junction had 2 bases not matched to a gene; V was cut back by 1 base and J by 4 bases. The CDR3 has 15 residues. Germline CDR1 MNHEY, CDR2 SVGAGI. The CDR3 DNA is TGTGCCAGCAGTTACTGGCTAGCGGGGTACAATGAGCAGTTCTTC. This codes for CASSYWLAGYNEQFF.

The chain uses TRBV20-1 and TRBJ1-1; 7 positions match TRBD1. CDR3 size: 15 residues. V lost 3 bases, J lost 4 bases, and 11 bases stayed unmatched. Germline assignment: CDR1 DFQATT and CDR2 SNEGSKA (reference sequence). CDR3 DNA: TGCAGTGCTAGTGGGACAGCTCGGACCTCCACTGAAGCTTTCTTT. It yields the protein CSASGTARTSTEAFF.

This chain uses TRBV19 with TRBJ2-7; 8 bases are shared with TRBD1. Germline V gene sequence: CDR1 LNHDA, CDR2 SQIVND (reference sequence). The length of the CDR3 is 15 residues. With V trimmed by 1 base and J by 2 bases, 4 bases remained unmatched. This CDR3 is CASSIVTGGTYEQYF. The CDR3 nucleotides read TGTGCCAGTAGTATAGTAACAGGGGGAACCTACGAGCAGTACTTC.

A few counts support this clone. The chain joins TRBV7-9 to TRBJ1-4; possible D gene TRBD1, 6 bases. The germline V and J ends were trimmed by 1 base and 0 bases, with 15 bases remaining between them. The germline V gene has CDR1 SEHNR and CDR2 FQNEAQ (reference sequence). There are 18 residues in the CDR3. CDR3 bases: TGTGCCAGCAGCTTAGGTATTACAGGGTCAGCAACTAATGAAAAACTGTTTTTT. It is translated as CASSLGITGSATNEKLFF.

The chain is built from TRBV19 and TRBJ2-3; D remains ambiguous. Germline V CDR1 and CDR2: LNHDA, SQIVND (reference sequence). Trimming removed 1 base at V and 6 bases at J, with 8 bases between. This CDR3 is built from 13 residues. DNA of the CDR3: TGTGCCAGTAGTATAGCCAGAACCGATACGCAGTATTTT. It specifies CASSIARTDTQYF.

This chain connects TRBV11-3 to TRBJ2-1; possible D gene TRBD2, 6 bases. Between the trimmed V and J ends, which lost 2 bases and 0 bases, there was a span of 11 bases. The germline V gene encodes CDR1 SGHNT and CDR2 YENEEA. This CDR3 is built from 16 residues. CDR3 bases: TGTGCCAGCAGCTTATCGGCCGGGAGCTCCTACAATGAGCAGTTCTTC. Its translation is CASSLSAGSSYNEQFF. The variable domain in full, completed from reference TRBV11-3 and TRBJ2-1, reads EAGVVQSPRYKIIEKKQPVAFWCNPISGHNTLYWYLQNLGQGPELLIRYENEEAVDDSQLPKDRFSAERLKGVDSTLKIQPAELGDSAVYLCASSLSAGSSYNEQFFGPGTRLTVL.

V gene TRBV14 combines with J gene TRBJ2-7; a possible D gene is TRBD1 (5 bases). The V end lost 0 bases, the J end lost 2 bases, and 20 bases lay between the germline ends. The CDR3 has 18 amino acids. Germline CDR1 SGHDN, CDR2 FVKESK. The CDR3 loop is CASSQDIRARDRPYEQYF. The CDR3 DNA reads TGTGCCAGCAGCCAAGATATCAGGGCCCGAGATAGACCCTACGAGCAGTACTTC.

The chain has TRBV18 and TRBJ1-5; tentative D call: TRBD1 (6 bases). CDR3 length: 16 residues. Looked up from germline, CDR1 is KGHSH and CDR2 is LQKENI. V was shortened by 1 base and J by 0 bases, with 10 bases between the two germline ends. CDR3 in DNA: TGTGCCAGCTCACCACTCTCGGACAGTAGCAATCAGCCCCAGCATTTT. Protein sequence: CASSPLSDSSNQPQHF. The entire variable domain, with the rest obtained from reference TRBV18 and TRBJ1-5, is as follows: NAGVMQNPRHLVRRRGQEARLRCSPMKGHSHVYWYRQLPEEGLKFMVYLQKENIIDESGMPKERFSAEFPKEGPSILRIQQVVRGDSAAYFCASSPLSDSSNQPQHFGDGTRLSIL.

The V gene is TRBV4-2, the J gene TRBJ2-7; TRBD1 agrees at 7 bases. The CDR3 length is 18 residues. Germline CDR1 is LGHNA and CDR2 is YNFKEQ. The V and J ends lost 3 bases and 2 bases, in that order; junction bases with no gene match: 16. CDR3 bases: TGTGCCAGCAGCCAGGGTATCTACAGGGGAACGGTGACCTACGAGCAGTACTTC. It encodes CASSQGIYRGTVTYEQYF.

V gene TRBV19 combines with J gene TRBJ2-4, with 7 bases lining up with TRBD1. After removal of 8 bases from V and 3 bases from J, the junction contained 13 bases not matched to a gene. Germline V gene data show CDR1 as LNHDA and CDR2 as SQIVND (reference sequence). This CDR3 has 16 amino acids. The CDR3 DNA reads as TGTGCCAGTCAATACCGATGGGGACAGTTCAAAAACATTCAGTACTTC. Its protein product is CASQYRWGQFKNIQYF.

V and J are TRBV6-2 or TRBV6-3 and TRBJ2-3; TRBD2 aligns across 9 bases. This CDR3 is built from 17 residues. Losses at the gene ends were 2 bases for V and 0 bases for J; bases not matched to a gene: 6. CDR1 is MNHEY, CDR2 SVGEGT, per germline. CDR3 DNA: TGTGCCAGCAGTTACCTAGCAAGCGGGGGGAGCACAGATACGCAGTATTTT. Its translation is CASSYLASGGSTDTQYF.

The chain joins TRBV7-2 to TRBJ1-4; TRBD1 aligns across 8 bases. The germline V gene has CDR1 SGHTA and CDR2 FQGNSA. The CDR3 sequence is 15 residues long. Trimming removed 4 bases from V and 4 bases from J; junction bases left unmatched: 5. CDR3 bases: TGTGCCAGCAGCTCGCAGGGGGCCCTTAATGAAAAACTGTTTTTT. Translating gives CASSSQGALNEKLFF. Variable domain in full (rest from reference TRBV7-2 and TRBJ1-4): GAGVSQSPSNKVTEKGKDVELRCDPISGHTALYWYRQSLGQGLEFLIYFQGNSAPDKSGLPSDRFSAERTGGSVSTLTIQRTQQEDSAVYLCASSSQGALNEKLFFGSGTQLSVL.

The chain joins TRBV7-9 to TRBJ2-7; possible D gene TRBD1, 5 bases. The V gene's germline CDR1 is SEHNR and CDR2 FQNEAQ (reference sequence). The CDR3 covers 16 residues. Trimming removed 1 base at V and 6 bases at J, with 19 bases between. CDR3: CASSLGQGLYQSEQYF. DNA of the CDR3: TGTGCCAGCAGCTTAGGTCAGGGCTTATATCAGTCCGAGCAGTACTTC.

The CDR3 DNA reads as TGTGCCAGCAGTTTTGACAGGTACCAAGAGACCCAGTACTTC. Residues: CASSFDRYQETQYF. V usage is TRBV6-5 and J usage is TRBJ2-5; TRBD1 is a possible D gene (6 bases). CDR1 is MNHEY, CDR2 SVGAGI, per germline. CDR3 length equals 14 residues. V was clipped by 4 bases and J by 0 bases, with 9 bases between them.

The J gene is TRBJ2-3, the V gene TRBV27; TRBD2 matches at 10 bases. V lost 4 bases to trimming and J lost 3 bases; unmatched junction nucleotides: 19. The CDR3 covers 20 residues. From germline, CDR1 is MNHEY and CDR2 SMNVEV (reference sequence). CDR3 residues: CASSSNLITAGTSATDTQYF. The CDR3 DNA reads as TGTGCCAGCAGTTCAAACCTAATAACGGCCGGGACTAGCGCAACAGATACGCAGTATTTT.

CDR3 in amino acids: CASSWGGSEAFF. CDR3 nucleotide sequence: TGTGCCAGCAGTTGGGGGGGTAGTGAAGCTTTCTTT. V gene TRBV12-3 or TRBV12-4 combines with J gene TRBJ1-1; possibly TRBD1 for D (5 bases). Trimming removed 4 bases at V and 7 bases at J, with 10 bases between. CDR3 length: 12 amino acids.

This chain links TRBV11-2 with TRBJ2-2, with TRBD2 matching over 11 bases. V trimming: 3 bases; J trimming: 0 bases; junction bases outside the gene matches: 6. Germline V lookup: CDR1 SGHAT, CDR2 FQNNGV. This CDR3 region has 18 residues. The CDR3 sequence is CASSLLRGLAANTGELFF. The CDR3 DNA sequence: TGTGCCAGCAGCTTGCTCAGGGGACTAGCGGCGAACACCGGGGAGCTGTTTTTT.

The chain links TRBV25-1 to TRBJ1-1, with 10 bases fitting TRBD1. Germline V gene data show CDR1 as MGHDK and CDR2 as SYGVNS. This CDR3 is built from 15 residues. V lost 4 bases to trimming and J lost 4 bases; unmatched junction nucleotides: 6. The CDR3 DNA reads as TGTGCCAGCAGTGCCTACCGGGACAGGGGCACTGAAGCTTTCTTT. Translation: CASSAYRDRGTEAFF.

The chain combines TRBV7-9 with TRBJ1-6, with D possibly TRBD1 on 5 matching bases. Germline-derived CDR1 and CDR2 are SEHNR and FQNEAQ (reference sequence). The ends were cut back, 2 bases at V and 9 bases at J, with 14 bases in the middle. This CDR3 comprises 15 residues. The CDR3: CASSLQGVGGSPLHF. The CDR3 nucleotides read TGTGCCAGCAGCTTACAGGGCGTTGGCGGTTCACCCCTCCACTTT.

The chain employs TRBV9 and TRBJ1-1; 10 bases fit TRBD1. CDR1 is SGDLS, CDR2 YYNGEE, per germline. J was trimmed by 4 bases and V by 0 bases; bases with no gene match: 9. This CDR3 contains 17 residues. CDR3 loop: CASSVVGTGDYGTEAFF. The CDR3 coding sequence is TGTGCCAGCAGCGTAGTTGGGACAGGGGATTACGGCACTGAAGCTTTCTTT.

In its sample, this clone was seen once. The chain employs TRBV2 and TRBJ1-5, with unresolved D. Germline V CDR1 and CDR2: SNHLY, FYNNEI. V was shortened by 5 bases and J by 0 bases, with 11 bases between the two germline ends. The CDR3 contains 15 residues. CDR3 loop: CASSPRVSSNQPQHF. CDR3 nucleotide sequence: TGTGCCAGCAGTCCCCGGGTTAGTAGCAATCAGCCCCAGCATTTT.

The V and J genes are TRBV5-4 and TRBJ1-3; 10 nucleotides match TRBD1. Germline assignment: CDR1 SGHNT and CDR2 YYREEE (reference sequence). The CDR3 spans 17 residues. The junction had 6 bases not matched to a gene; V was cut back by 1 base and J by 2 bases. The CDR3, as DNA: TGTGCCAGCAGCTTGAGACAGGGGGCTTTAACTGGAAACACCATATATTTT. Its protein product is CASSLRQGALTGNTIYF.

The rearrangement joins TRBV9 to TRBJ2-7; possibly TRBD1 for D (5 bases). V was clipped by 6 bases and J by 0 bases, with 16 bases between them. Per germline, CDR1 SGDLS and CDR2 YYNGEE. The CDR3 spans 15 residues. CDR3 amino acids: CASTIDSDPSYEQYF. The CDR3 DNA reads as TGTGCCAGCACCATTGACAGCGATCCCTCCTACGAGCAGTACTTC.

This clone was counted a single time. The chain joins TRBV7-9 to TRBJ1-5; 7 positions agree with TRBD1. The CDR3 sequence is 14 residues long. The V segment lost 6 bases and the J segment 9 bases; nucleotides outside the gene matches: 11. CDR1 SEHNR and CDR2 FQNEAQ come from the germline V gene (reference sequence). CDR3 amino acids: CASSRQGFGAPQHF. The CDR3 DNA is TGTGCCAGCAGTCGACAGGGCTTCGGGGCGCCCCAGCATTTT.

The chain combines TRBV6-5 with TRBJ1-5; no firm D call. V gave up 7 bases and J gave up 0 bases, with 10 bases separating them. CDR1 MNHEY and CDR2 SVGAGI come from the germline V gene. The CDR3 has 14 residues. CDR3 residues: CASTVTDSNQPQHF. CDR3 nucleotides: TGTGCCAGCACTGTGACTGATAGCAATCAGCCCCAGCATTTT.